Listed here are 3 T cell receptor beta chains from one sample, sequenced in a study of cutaneous CD30+ T cell lymphoproliferative disorder and hepatitis E. TCRdb's table, derived via immunoSEQ multiplex PCR, lists solely in-frame clones and lacks some. Altogether roughly 1,000 clones are present, around 84% being singletons, with the ten largest covering around 73%. Sequencing was carried out using skin tissue. The source of these receptors is a human donor with a cutaneous T cell lymphoproliferative disorder associated with hepatitis E virus.

J is TRBJ2-3 and V is TRBV7-9, with a tentative D call TRBD1 (6 bases). Trimming pared 5 bases from V and 3 bases from J, leaving 12 bases between. The CDR3 covers 14 residues. Germline V gene lookup returns CDR1 SEHNR and CDR2 FQNEAQ (reference sequence). CDR3 coding DNA: TGTGCCAGCAGCCCCCCAACAGGGACAGATACGCAGTATTTT. As protein: CASSPPTGTDTQYF.

In nucleotides, the CDR3 is TGCGCCAGCAGCCAGGGGGACACCGGGGAGCTGTTTTTT. This gives the protein CASSQGDTGELFF. J is TRBJ2-2 and V is TRBV5-1, with 7 bases identical to TRBD1. After removal of 4 bases from V and 3 bases from J, the junction contained 0 bases not matched to a gene. The CDR3 is 13 amino acids. Germline CDR1 reads SGHRS; CDR2 reads YFSETQ.

The sample holds one count of this clone. The chain links TRBV6-5 to TRBJ2-5, with a tentative D call TRBD1 (6 bases). The ends were cut back, 7 bases at V and 4 bases at J, with 13 bases in the middle. This CDR3 region has 13 residues. The V gene's germline CDR1 is MNHEY and CDR2 SVGAGI. CDR3 DNA: TGTGCCAGCAAGTCAGGGGTCATAGAGACCCAGTACTTC. This codes for CASKSGVIETQYF.